Given below is one TCR beta chain in context. The data were taken from a study of blood T cell repertoires in COVID-19. The CDR3 consists of 13 residues. The ends lost 5 bases at V and 2 bases at J; junction bases unmatched: 3. Germline V gene lookup returns CDR1 MDHEN and CDR2 SYDVKM. Clones were sequenced by immunoSEQ multiplex PCR, and TCRdb holds only the in-frame ones, with some missing. Of about 170,000 clones listed, approximately 92% are singletons. The sequenced material came from peripheral blood. The receptor comes from a man aged 25-40 years with COVID-19, enrolled during active disease. This rearrangement joins TRBV28 to TRBJ2-7; TRBD1 aligns across 7 bases. This CDR3 is CASSEGTAYEQYF. CDR3 DNA sequence: TGTGCCAGCAGTGAAGGGACAGCCTACGAGCAGTACTTC.